This T cell receptor beta chain emerged from a study of blood T cell repertoires in COVID-19. Study information: COVID-19 samples from acute and convalescent phases originated in the United States, Italy and Spain. The cDNA or gDNA used as material had been derived from T cells, B-cell-depleted T cells, or PBMCs.

Original processing methods: By means of reference gene primer amplification, nucleated cell counts were estimated. Profiled with immunoSEQ multiplex PCR; TCRdb holds only in-frame clones, not every one. The D gene and trimming were derived from the DNA, and the V and J assignments and clone size from that table. The sample holds fewer than 300,000 clones, over 80% seen once. The junction had 13 bases not matched to a gene; V was cut back by 6 bases and J by 8 bases. The CDR3 consists of 15 residues. Germline CDR1 ENHRY, CDR2 SYGVKD. This rearrangement joins TRBV10-3 to TRBJ1-2, with 9 bases fitting TRBD1. This TCR was recovered from a middle-aged woman who had recovered from COVID-19. Sequences were obtained from peripheral blood. This chain's CDR3 is CAISSSGQGIRGYTF. CDR3 DNA sequence: TGTGCCATCAGCTCCTCGGGACAGGGTATACGCGGCTACACCTTC.